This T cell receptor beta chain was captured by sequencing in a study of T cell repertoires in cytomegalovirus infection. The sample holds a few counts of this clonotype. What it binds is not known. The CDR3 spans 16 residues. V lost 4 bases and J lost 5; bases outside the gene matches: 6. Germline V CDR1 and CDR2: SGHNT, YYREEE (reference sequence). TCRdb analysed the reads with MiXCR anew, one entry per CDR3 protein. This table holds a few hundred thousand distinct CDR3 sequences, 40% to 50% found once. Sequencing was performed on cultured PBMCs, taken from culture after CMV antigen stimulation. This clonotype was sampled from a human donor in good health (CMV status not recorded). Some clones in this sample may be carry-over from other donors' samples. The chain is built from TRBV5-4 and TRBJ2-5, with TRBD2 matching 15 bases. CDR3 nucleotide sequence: TGTGCCAGCAGCAGCGGACTAGCGGGGGGGCCTGAGACCCAGTACTTC. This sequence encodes CASSSGLAGGPETQYF. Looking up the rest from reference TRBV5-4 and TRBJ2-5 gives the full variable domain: ETGVTQSPTHLIKTRGQQVTLRCSSQSGHNTVSWYQQALGQGPQFIFQYYREEENGRGNFPPRFSGLQFPNYSSELNVNALELDDSALYLCASSSGLAGGPETQYFGPGTRLLVL.